Below are 27 T cell receptor beta chains sequenced from a single sample in a study of blood T cell repertoires in COVID-19. Some clones are missing from TCRdb's copy, which holds only in-frame ones; the method was immunoSEQ multiplex PCR. This table holds approximately 280,000 clones, 65% to 85% found once. Sequencing input: peripheral blood. Receptors originate from a human donor with COVID-19, enrolled during active disease. The donor label of this sample is uncertain.

The chain recombines TRBV18 with TRBJ1-4, with D possibly matching TRBD1 (5 bases). The CDR3 has 16 residues. V lost 7 bases and J 2 bases, leaving 17 bases between the germline ends. The germline V gene has CDR1 KGHSH and CDR2 LQKENI. The CDR3 DNA reads TGTGCCAGCTTCCCTCACACCCGGGGGACTAATGAAAAACTGTTTTTT. Translating it yields CASFPHTRGTNEKLFF.

This chain joins TRBV19 and TRBJ2-2; D is possibly TRBD2 (7 bases). Germline V gene data show CDR1 as LNHDA and CDR2 as SQIVND (reference sequence). Trimming cost V 1 base and J 4 bases, with 13 bases left between them. The CDR3 sequence is 16 residues long. CDR3 nucleotides: TGTGCCAGTAGTATAGTAACAGGGACTATCACCGGGGAGCTGTTTTTT. The encoded protein is CASSIVTGTITGELFF.

V and J are TRBV6-6 and TRBJ1-5, with 8 bases fitting TRBD1. The J segment lost 5 bases and the V segment lost 6 bases, leaving 6 bases of the junction unmatched. In germline, CDR1 is MNHNY, CDR2 SVGAGI (reference sequence). The CDR3 loop spans 14 amino acids. CDR3 in DNA: TGTGCCAGCAGCTTTCAGGGGGCTCATCAGCCCCAGCATTTT. Translated: CASSFQGAHQPQHF.

V gene TRBV7-3 combines with J gene TRBJ2-3; 10 positions agree with TRBD1. Looked up from germline, CDR1 is SGHTA and CDR2 is FQGTGA. This CDR3 is built from 15 residues. J gave up 2 bases and V 4 bases, and 3 bases lay outside the gene matches. The CDR3 here is CASSWGQGNTDTQYF. DNA for the CDR3: TGTGCCAGCAGCTGGGGACAGGGGAACACAGATACGCAGTATTTT.

The chain employs TRBV12-3 or TRBV12-4 and TRBJ2-6; possibly TRBD1 for D (5 bases). This CDR3 has 12 residues. Trimming pared 5 bases from V and 15 bases from J, leaving 14 bases between. DNA for the CDR3: TGTGCCAGCAGTACGCACAGGAGTTACCTGACTTTC. This encodes CASSTHRSYLTF.

This clone was counted once. The chain has TRBV28 and TRBJ1-4; D call uncertain. CDR1 and CDR2 from the germline V gene are MDHEN and SYDVKM. Trimming took 6 bases from V and 3 from J, leaving 11 bases between them. The CDR3 totals 14 residues. The CDR3: CASRSPRANEKLFF. CDR3 DNA: TGTGCCAGCAGATCCCCGAGGGCTAATGAAAAACTGTTTTTT.

This rearrangement joins TRBV2 to TRBJ2-7, with D perhaps TRBD2 (6 bases). With 8 bases removed from V and 4 bases from J, the gap between germline ends came to 18 bases. Germline assignment: CDR1 SNHLY and CDR2 FYNNEI. The CDR3 consists of 14 residues. The CDR3 spells CASGKFGTQYEQYF. In DNA, the CDR3 is TGTGCCAGCGGTAAATTCGGGACTCAATACGAGCAGTACTTC.

The genes are TRBV7-6 and TRBJ1-2, with TRBD1 identical over 9 bases. V was pared by 3 bases and J by 6 bases, with 5 bases of the junction left unmatched. CDR1 is SGHVS, CDR2 FNYEAQ, per germline. The CDR3 consists of 14 residues. The CDR3 loop is CASSLTRDRDGYTF. The CDR3 nucleotides read TGTGCCAGCAGCTTGACCCGGGACAGGGATGGCTACACCTTC.

V and J are TRBV28 and TRBJ1-1, with D possibly TRBD1 on 5 matching bases. The CDR3 extends over 13 amino acids. Looked up from germline, CDR1 is MDHEN and CDR2 is SYDVKM. Trimming removed 8 bases from V and 0 bases from J, with 10 bases in between. CDR3 sequence: CASQTVMNTEAFF. The CDR3 DNA is TGTGCCAGCCAGACAGTGATGAACACTGAAGCTTTCTTT.

The chain recombines TRBV10-3 with TRBJ2-7; the D gene is possibly TRBD1 (6 bases). CDR3 length equals 11 residues. Germline CDR1 reads ENHRY; CDR2 reads SYGVKD. V was shortened by 6 bases and J by 5 bases, with 8 bases between the two germline ends. The CDR3 coding sequence is TGTGCCATCAGCCGACAGGACGAGCAGTACTTC. It translates to CAISRQDEQYF.

The table lists this clone with a few counts. The V gene is TRBV4-1, the J gene TRBJ1-3; no clear D gene. Germline V gene lookup returns CDR1 MGHRA and CDR2 YSYEKL. Trimming removed 5 bases from V and 5 bases from J, with 13 bases in between. CDR3 length: 14 amino acids. As DNA, the CDR3 is TGCGCCAGCAGCTTTCTGGCCCGCCGAAACACCATATATTTT. Amino acid sequence: CASSFLARRNTIYF.

The chain uses TRBV28 and TRBJ1-6; a possible D gene is TRBD1 (6 bases). V lost 6 bases to trimming and J lost 10 bases, with 16 bases between them. CDR3 length equals 14 residues. The germline V gene has CDR1 MDHEN and CDR2 SYDVKM. CDR3: CASRRGGRQSPLHF. CDR3 nucleotide sequence: TGTGCCAGCAGGAGGGGGGGGCGGCAATCACCCCTCCACTTT. Complete variable domain (other parts from reference TRBV28 and TRBJ1-6): DVKVTQSSRYLVKRTGEKVFLECVQDMDHENMFWYRQDPGLGLRLIYFSYDVKMKEKGDIPEGYSVSREKKERFSLILESASTNQTSMYLCASRRGGRQSPLHFGNGTRLTVT.

J is TRBJ2-3 and V is TRBV4-2, with D perhaps TRBD2 (5 bases). CDR3 length equals 16 residues. V was shortened by 1 base and J by 4 bases, with 15 bases between the two germline ends. The germline V gene encodes CDR1 LGHNA and CDR2 YNFKEQ. CDR3 coding DNA: TGTGCCAGCAGCCAAGGCCGTGTAGCGAATCCAGATACGCAGTATTTT. It yields the protein CASSQGRVANPDTQYF.

The rearrangement uses TRBV7-2 and TRBJ2-3; D perhaps matches TRBD2 (6 bases). Germline V gene data show CDR1 as SGHTA and CDR2 as FQGNSA. This CDR3 has 16 amino acids. The ends were cut back, 1 base at V and 3 bases at J, with 14 bases in the middle. CDR3 in amino acids: CASSLEGLGGTDTQYF. For the CDR3, the DNA is TGTGCCAGCAGCTTAGAAGGATTGGGGGGTACAGATACGCAGTATTTT.

The chain uses TRBV6-5 and TRBJ1-2; D ambiguous. With 2 bases removed from V and 7 bases from J, the gap between germline ends came to 14 bases. CDR1 and CDR2 from the germline V gene are MNHEY and SVGAGI. CDR3 length: 14 residues. CDR3 nucleotide sequence: TGTGCCAGCAGTTACGGCCGGGAGCCCCCTGGCTACACCTTC. Amino acid sequence: CASSYGREPPGYTF.

The chain links TRBV5-1 to TRBJ2-3; a possible D gene is TRBD1 (5 bases). Trimming took off 3 bases at V and 6 bases at J, with 14 bases between the two ends. Germline assignment: CDR1 SGHRS and CDR2 YFSETQ. The CDR3 loop spans 14 amino acids. Here the CDR3 reads CASSSTGLGDTQYF. DNA of the CDR3: TGCGCCAGCAGCTCCACAGGCCTGGGGGATACGCAGTATTTT. Based on the CDR3 plus reference TRBV5-1 and TRBJ2-3, the full variable domain is KAGVTQTPRYLIKTRGQQVTLSCSPISGHRSVSWYQQTPGQGLQFLFEYFSETQRNKGNFPGRFSGRQFSNSRSEMNVSTLELGDSALYLCASSSTGLGDTQYFGPGTRLTVL.

The chain combines TRBV12-3 or TRBV12-4 with TRBJ2-3; no clear D. The CDR3 is made up of 11 amino acids. Trimming removed 5 bases from V and 3 bases from J, with 3 bases in between. Here the CDR3 DNA reads TGTGCCAGCAGTCTGACAGATACGCAGTATTTT. Amino acids: CASSLTDTQYF.

This clone showed up just once. This chain joins TRBV30 and TRBJ1-2; a possible D gene is TRBD1 (5 bases). Germline values: CDR1 GTSNPN, CDR2 SVGIG (reference sequence). The CDR3 contains 11 residues. V lost 2 bases to trimming and J lost 8 bases, with 9 bases between them. This CDR3 reads CAWSTGAGYTF. CDR3 DNA sequence: TGTGCCTGGAGTACTGGGGCCGGCTACACCTTC. Full variable domain (rest looked up from reference TRBV30 and TRBJ1-2): SQTIHQWPATLVQPVGSPLSLECTVEGTSNPNLYWYRQAAGRGLQLLFYSVGIGQISSEVPQNLSASRPQDRQFILSSKKLLLSDSGFYLCAWSTGAGYTFGSGTRLTVV.

This clone was found once. The chain couples TRBV19 to TRBJ2-7, with a weak D call TRBD1 (6 bases). Germline V gene data show CDR1 as LNHDA and CDR2 as SQIVND (reference sequence). The CDR3 length is 13 residues. V was pared by 3 bases and J by 5 bases, with 11 bases between. The CDR3: CASSIINRDEQYF. CDR3 nucleotides: TGTGCCAGTAGTATCATTAACAGGGACGAGCAGTACTTC.

The chain links TRBV6-5 to TRBJ1-4, with a weak D call TRBD1 (5 bases). V dropped 6 bases and J dropped 4 bases, with 15 bases sitting between them. Germline V gene sequence: CDR1 MNHEY, CDR2 SVGAGI. This CDR3 is 15 amino acids long. This CDR3 is CASRDGGRGNEKLFF. CDR3 in DNA: TGTGCCAGCAGGGACGGTGGGAGGGGTAATGAAAAACTGTTTTTT.

This clone has only one observation. CDR3 nucleotide sequence: TGTGCCAGCACCCTAGCGGTTGGGGTGCACAATGAGCAGTTCTTC. It yields the protein CASTLAVGVHNEQFF. The V and J genes are TRBV6-5 and TRBJ2-1; TRBD2 agrees at 7 bases. This CDR3 has 15 residues. V shed 7 bases, J shed 5 bases, and the junction held 11 bases outside the gene matches. Germline loops: CDR1 MNHEY, CDR2 SVGAGI.

The chain recombines TRBV11-2 with TRBJ1-2; D perhaps matches TRBD1 (5 bases). CDR3 length: 15 amino acids. Germline CDR1 reads SGHAT; CDR2 reads FQNNGV. V was shortened by 1 base and J by 8 bases, with 17 bases between the two germline ends. CDR3 in DNA: TGTGCCAGCAGCTTAGTCCCGAGCCAGGGAGGGGGCTACACCTTC. Amino acids: CASSLVPSQGGGYTF.

The chain employs TRBV29-1 and TRBJ2-5; D unclear. The length of the CDR3 is 15 residues. V gave up 3 bases and J gave up 1 base, with 15 bases separating them. The germline V gene has CDR1 SQVTM and CDR2 ANQGSEA. For the CDR3, the DNA is TGCAGCGTTGAGGGCCGTCCCACTTCCCAAGAGACCCAGTACTTC. It specifies CSVEGRPTSQETQYF.

This chain joins TRBV2 and TRBJ2-5, with 11 bases lining up with TRBD1. The CDR3 loop spans 14 amino acids. The ends lost 6 bases at V and 3 bases at J; junction bases unmatched: 3. Germline assignment: CDR1 SNHLY and CDR2 FYNNEI. The CDR3 is CASRAGQGEETQYF. The CDR3, as DNA: TGTGCCAGCAGGGCGGGACAGGGGGAAGAGACCCAGTACTTC.

J is TRBJ1-1 and V is TRBV29-1; D is possibly TRBD1 (6 bases). The germline gives CDR1 SQVTM, CDR2 ANQGSEA. The CDR3 totals 12 residues. V lost 6 bases and J lost 1, with 9 bases in between. The CDR3 region has the DNA TGCAGCGTGTGGACAGCGAACACTGAAGCTTTCTTT. Amino acids: CSVWTANTEAFF.

Here the CDR3 reads CATSRAYSGANVLTF. CDR3 DNA sequence: TGTGCCACCAGCAGAGCCTACTCTGGGGCCAACGTCCTGACTTTC. The chain recombines TRBV15 with TRBJ2-6; no definite D call. The CDR3 totals 15 residues. Trimming left V 1 base short and J 0 bases short, with 4 bases between. Germline values: CDR1 LNHNV, CDR2 YYDKDF (reference sequence).

The chain is built from TRBV5-1 and TRBJ2-2; D is perhaps TRBD1 (5 bases). This CDR3 region has 14 residues. Germline V gene sequence: CDR1 SGHRS, CDR2 YFSETQ. Trimming took off 7 bases at V and 1 base at J, with 11 bases between the two ends. The CDR3 bases are TGCGCCAGCCGCCGCAGGGAGAACACCGGGGAGCTGTTTTTT. Amino acid sequence: CASRRRENTGELFF.